This passage covers 22 T cell receptor beta chains from one sample sequenced in a study of cytomegalovirus exposure and HLA in healthy donors (dated by TCRdb to the late 2010s). Libraries were made using the immunoSEQ multiplex PCR assay. For the multiplex PCR, a mixture combining 60 forward primers for TCR Vbeta segments and 13 reverse primers for TCR Jbeta segments was used. In its TCRdb copy, this immuneACCESS table keeps in-frame sequences only and misses some clones. Where compared with another copy, unresolved V genes explain less than half of these, and the others have no known cause. This sample lists some 100,000 clones; under 85% were detected once. The leading ten clones occupy 11% to 15% of the sample. Sequenced: PBMCs. The receptors here all came from a woman in her seventies in good health and CMV-seropositive.

In DNA form, the CDR3 reads TGTGCCAGCACTTGGACAGGGGCCGACTATGGCTACACCTTC. It specifies CASTWTGADYGYTF. J is TRBJ1-2 and V is TRBV28; 9 bases align to TRBD1. The CDR3 is 14 amino acids. CDR1 and CDR2 from the germline V gene are MDHEN and SYDVKM. V was pared by 7 bases and J by 3 bases, with 6 bases of the junction left unmatched.

The rearrangement joins TRBV28 to TRBJ2-7, with 11 bases identical to TRBD2. The ends lost 6 bases at V and 0 bases at J; junction bases unmatched: 7. This CDR3 region has 16 residues. Per germline, CDR1 MDHEN and CDR2 SYDVKM. CDR3 nucleotide sequence: TGTGCCAGCAGGGCTAGCGGGGGGCGAAGCTCCTACGAGCAGTACTTC. It encodes CASRASGGRSSYEQYF.

V and J are TRBV4-2 and TRBJ2-2; TRBD2 is a possible D gene (7 bases). The germline V gene encodes CDR1 LGHNA and CDR2 YNFKEQ. The germline V and J ends were trimmed by 4 bases and 5 bases, with 17 bases remaining between them. This CDR3 contains 16 residues. As DNA, the CDR3 is TGTGCCAGCAGCCCTCGGGGGGCGGTTAGGACCGGGGAGCTGTTTTTT. Its protein product is CASSPRGAVRTGELFF.

For this clone: This sample also contains other DNA sequences that code for the same CDR3. The chain carries TRBV5-1 and TRBJ2-2; the match to TRBD1 covers 7 bases. The germline V gene encodes CDR1 SGHRS and CDR2 YFSETQ. With V trimmed by 4 bases and J by 6 bases, 12 bases remained unmatched. The CDR3 spans 16 residues. The CDR3 region has the DNA TGCGCCAGCAGCGAACGCCGGGACAGAGGCTCCGGGGAGCTGTTTTTT. Protein sequence: CASSERRDRGSGELFF.

The CDR3 is CASKGQGNSPLHF. The DNA of the CDR3 is TGTGCCAGTAAGGGACAGGGTAATTCACCCCTCCACTTT. The chain carries TRBV19 and TRBJ1-6, with 9 nucleotides matching TRBD1. In germline, CDR1 is LNHDA, CDR2 SQIVND (reference sequence). The V gene end was trimmed by 7 bases and the J gene end by 6 bases; junction bases not matched to a gene: 1. The CDR3 spans 13 residues.

This clone appeared a few times. Here the CDR3 DNA reads TGTGCCAGCAGCCTGACAGGGTTTGAAAAACTGTTTTTT. Translating it yields CASSLTGFEKLFF. The V call is TRBV7-2, the J call TRBJ1-4; 7 bases are a match to TRBD1. The CDR3 runs to 13 residues. Germline CDR1 is SGHTA and CDR2 is FQGNSA. J lost 7 bases, V lost 5 bases, and 4 bases had no gene match.

This chain connects TRBV10-1 to TRBJ1-1, with a weak D call TRBD1 (6 bases). The CDR3 runs 15 residues. Germline lookup yields CDR1 WNHNN and CDR2 SYGVQD (reference sequence). The germline V and J ends were trimmed by 5 bases and 1 base, with 14 bases remaining between them. CDR3 DNA: TGCGCCAGCAGTCCGGCGAGGGGGAGGAACACTGAAGCTTTCTTT. Its translation is CASSPARGRNTEAFF.

In its sample, this clone was seen a few times. At one boundary the junction diverges from the germline segment, which might be a read error. The chain is built from TRBV6-4 and TRBJ1-2; TRBD1 aligns across 11 bases. CDR3 length: 16 residues. Germline V gene sequence: CDR1 MRHNA, CDR2 SNTAGT. The CDR3: CASSYSRTGGGYGYTF. Written as DNA, the CDR3 is TGTGCCAGCAGTTACTCCCGGACAGGGGGCGGCTATGGCTACACCTTC.

The V and J genes are TRBV7-9 and TRBJ2-5, with a weak D call TRBD2 (6 bases). Looked up from germline, CDR1 is SEHNR and CDR2 is FQNEAQ (reference sequence). Trimming took off 1 base at V and 0 bases at J, with 21 bases between the two ends. There are 19 residues in the CDR3. The CDR3 nucleotides are TGTGCCAGCAGCTTAGGTGCGGGGTCCCCCCCGGCCAACCAAGAGACCCAGTACTTC. Translating it yields CASSLGAGSPPANQETQYF. The full variable domain, in which reference TRBV7-9 and TRBJ2-5 provide the parts outside the CDR3, is DTGVSQNPRHKITKRGQNVTFRCDPISEHNRLYWYRQTLGQGPEFLTYFQNEAQLEKSRLLSDRFSAERPKGSFSTLEIQRTEQGDSAMYLCASSLGAGSPPANQETQYFGPGTRLLVL.

The chain has TRBV7-9 and TRBJ2-5; 7 positions agree with TRBD1. The J call could be wrong; TRBJ2-7 is a better fit for the DNA end. CDR3 length: 14 residues. The V gene's germline CDR1 is SEHNR and CDR2 FQNEAQ (reference sequence). CDR3 DNA sequence: TGTGCCAGCAGCTTAGCGGCGGCAGGGGGCGAGCAGTACTTC. Translated, it gives CASSLAAAGGEQYF.

The chain carries TRBV11-2 and TRBJ2-3; D perhaps matches TRBD2 (6 bases). V lost 5 bases and J 6 bases, leaving 18 bases between the germline ends. CDR1 is SGHAT, CDR2 FQNNGV, per germline. The CDR3 is made up of 15 amino acids. CDR3 protein: CASSPPGRRGDTQYF. The CDR3, as DNA: TGTGCCAGCAGCCCCCCCGGCCGCCGGGGGGATACGCAGTATTTT.

V usage is TRBV7-8 and J usage is TRBJ1-5, with D perhaps matching TRBD1 (5 bases). Germline V gene data show CDR1 as SGHVS and CDR2 as FQNEAQ. The CDR3 covers 12 residues. With 1 base removed from V and 11 bases from J, the gap between germline ends came to 9 bases. CDR3 DNA sequence: TGTGCCAGCAGCTTAGGCACAGGTACCCAGCATTTT. It translates to CASSLGTGTQHF.

As DNA, the CDR3 is TGTGCCAGCAGCAAAAGGAGGGGCCTTCGCACAGATACGCAGTATTTT. Amino acid sequence: CASSKRRGLRTDTQYF. J is TRBJ2-3 and V is TRBV7-2; D is possibly TRBD2 (6 bases). Germline values: CDR1 SGHTA, CDR2 FQGNSA. Trimming shortened V by 5 bases and J by 1 base, and 16 bases separated the two germline ends. CDR3 length equals 16 residues.

This chain joins TRBV7-2 and TRBJ2-7; 15 nucleotides match TRBD2. Per germline, CDR1 SGHTA and CDR2 FQGNSA. The CDR3 is 13 residues long. The V gene end was trimmed by 8 bases and the J gene end by 6 bases; junction bases not matched to a gene: 2. The CDR3 here is CASGTSGRSEQYF. In nucleotides, the CDR3 is TGTGCCAGCGGGACTAGCGGGAGGTCCGAGCAGTACTTC.

This chain connects TRBV11-3 to TRBJ2-3, with D maybe TRBD1 (6 bases). CDR3 length equals 14 residues. The germline V gene encodes CDR1 SGHNT and CDR2 YENEEA. V lost 5 bases and J lost 1, with 10 bases in between. CDR3 residues: CASSLHRGTDTQYF. The CDR3 nucleotides read TGTGCCAGCAGCCTACACAGGGGCACAGATACGCAGTATTTT.

The rearrangement uses TRBV7-3 and TRBJ2-5; the D is unclear. Trimming removed 4 bases from V and 5 bases from J, with 11 bases in between. This CDR3 region has 13 residues. The germline V gene encodes CDR1 SGHTA and CDR2 FQGTGA. CDR3 loop: CASSSQSRETQYF. Here the CDR3 DNA reads TGTGCCAGCAGCTCGCAATCGCGGGAGACCCAGTACTTC.

This clone showed up just a few times. The gene calls are TRBV6-6 and TRBJ1-1; D is uncertain. This CDR3 is 13 amino acids long. Germline CDR1 and CDR2: MNHNY and SVGAGI (reference sequence). V dropped 4 bases and J dropped 1 base, with 7 bases sitting between them. CDR3 DNA: TGTGCCAGCAGTTCACACACGAACACTGAAGCTTTCTTT. It specifies CASSSHTNTEAFF.

This chain links TRBV6-6 with TRBJ2-7; D not resolved. The CDR3 loop spans 16 amino acids. Between the trimmed V and J ends, which lost 7 bases and 3 bases, there was a span of 22 bases. CDR1 is MNHNY, CDR2 SVGAGI, per germline (reference sequence). The CDR3 sequence: CASTRLIGSRNYEQYF. As DNA, the CDR3 is TGTGCCAGCACCAGACTCATCGGATCTAGGAACTACGAGCAGTACTTC.

V and J are TRBV2 and TRBJ2-2; 8 positions match TRBD1. Germline loops: CDR1 SNHLY, CDR2 FYNNEI. The trim removed 6 bases at V and 5 bases at J, leaving 2 bases unmatched. This CDR3 has 13 amino acids. The CDR3 reads CASSQGATGELFF. In nucleotides, the CDR3 is TGTGCCAGCAGCCAGGGGGCAACCGGGGAGCTGTTTTTT.

V usage is TRBV30 and J usage is TRBJ1-1, with a tentative D call TRBD1 (6 bases). The CDR3 consists of 12 residues. Trimming cost V 3 bases and J 11 bases, with 16 bases left between them. Germline V gene lookup returns CDR1 GTSNPN and CDR2 SVGIG (reference sequence). The CDR3: CAWRDLDQGAFF. The CDR3 DNA sequence: TGTGCCTGGAGGGATCTTGACCAGGGGGCTTTCTTT.

This clone was detected only once. This chain connects TRBV28 to TRBJ2-3; D possibly corresponds to TRBD2 (6 bases). This CDR3 comprises 16 residues. Germline V gene data show CDR1 as MDHEN and CDR2 as SYDVKM. The V gene lost 4 bases and the J gene lost 4 bases, with 18 bases spanning the gap. In DNA form, the CDR3 reads TGTGCCAGCAGTTCTCCCCCCTTGGCGGGGCCAGATACGCAGTATTTT. It encodes CASSSPPLAGPDTQYF.

This clone turned up a few times. The chain uses TRBV5-4 and TRBJ1-1, with D maybe TRBD1 (5 bases). The CDR3 contains 9 residues. Trimming removed 7 bases from V and 8 bases from J, with 6 bases in between. Germline V gene lookup returns CDR1 SGHNT and CDR2 YYREEE (reference sequence). In DNA form, the CDR3 reads TGTGCCAGCCGGGGGGAAGCTTTCTTT. It codes for CASRGEAFF.